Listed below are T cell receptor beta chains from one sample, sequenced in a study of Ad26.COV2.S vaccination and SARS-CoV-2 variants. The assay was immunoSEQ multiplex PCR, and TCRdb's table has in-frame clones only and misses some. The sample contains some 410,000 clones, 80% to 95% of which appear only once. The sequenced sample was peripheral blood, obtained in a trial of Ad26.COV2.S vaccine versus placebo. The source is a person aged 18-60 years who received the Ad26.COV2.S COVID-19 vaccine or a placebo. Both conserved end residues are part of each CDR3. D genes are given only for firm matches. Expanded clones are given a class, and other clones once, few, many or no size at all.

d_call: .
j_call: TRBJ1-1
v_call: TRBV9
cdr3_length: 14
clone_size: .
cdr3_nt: TGTGCCAGCAGCAAACGATCAACAGACACTGAAGCTTTCTTT
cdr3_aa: CASSKRSTDTEAFF

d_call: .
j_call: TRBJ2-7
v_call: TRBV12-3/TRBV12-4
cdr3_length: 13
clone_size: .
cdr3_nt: TGTGCCAGCAGTTGGGGCACCTCCTACGAGCAGTACTTC
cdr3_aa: CASSWGTSYEQYF

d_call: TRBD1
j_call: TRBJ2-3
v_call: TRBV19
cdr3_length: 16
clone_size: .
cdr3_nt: TGTGCCAGTAGTATGGGACAGGTGTTAGGCACAGATACGCAGTATTTT
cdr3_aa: CASSMGQVLGTDTQYF

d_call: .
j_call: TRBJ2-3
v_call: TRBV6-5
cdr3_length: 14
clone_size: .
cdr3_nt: TGTGCCAGCAGTTACTCGTCGGGGGATAATACGCAGTATTTT
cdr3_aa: CASSYSSGDNTQYF

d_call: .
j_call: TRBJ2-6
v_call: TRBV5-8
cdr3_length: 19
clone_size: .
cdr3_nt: TGTGCCAGCAGCCCGAGGGGTAGGGGCCTAACCTCTGGGGCCAACGTCCTGACTTTC
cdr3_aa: CASSPRGRGLTSGANVLTF

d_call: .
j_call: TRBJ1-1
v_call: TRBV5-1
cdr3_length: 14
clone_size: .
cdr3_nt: TGCGCCAGCCGCTTTGGGGGGGTGAACACTGAAGCTTTCTTT
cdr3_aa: CASRFGGVNTEAFF

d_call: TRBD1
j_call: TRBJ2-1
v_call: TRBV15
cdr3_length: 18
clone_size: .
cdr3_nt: TGTGCCACCAGCAGCAAAAGGTACGGGCTGGGACAGGGAAATGAGCAGTTCTTC
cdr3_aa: CATSSKRYGLGQGNEQFF

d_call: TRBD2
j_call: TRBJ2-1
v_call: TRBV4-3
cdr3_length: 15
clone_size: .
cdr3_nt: TGCGCCAGCAGCCAAGATGGACTAGCGGGGGTTGAGCAGTTCTTC
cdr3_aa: CASSQDGLAGVEQFF

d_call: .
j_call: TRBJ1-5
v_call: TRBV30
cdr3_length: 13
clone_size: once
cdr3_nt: TGTGCCTGGAGTCCTTCAGGGGTTCAGCCCCAGCATTTT
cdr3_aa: CAWSPSGVQPQHF

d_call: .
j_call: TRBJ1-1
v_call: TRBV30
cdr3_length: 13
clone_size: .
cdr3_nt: TGTGCCTGGAGCCTAGGACTGGGGACTGAAGCTTTCTTT
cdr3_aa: CAWSLGLGTEAFF

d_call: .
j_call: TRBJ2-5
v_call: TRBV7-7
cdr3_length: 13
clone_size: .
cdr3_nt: TGTGCCAGCAGCTTAGGGGCAGCTGAGACCCAGTACTTC
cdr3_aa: CASSLGAAETQYF

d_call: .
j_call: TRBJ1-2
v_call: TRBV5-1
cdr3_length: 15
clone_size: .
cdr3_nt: TGCGCCAGCAGCTTGAGCGGGGGGAGGCTCTATGGCTACACCTTC
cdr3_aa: CASSLSGGRLYGYTF

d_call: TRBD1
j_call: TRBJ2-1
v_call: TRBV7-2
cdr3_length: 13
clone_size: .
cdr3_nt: TGTGCCAGCAGCTTAAACAGGGGAAATGAGCAGTTCTTC
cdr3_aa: CASSLNRGNEQFF

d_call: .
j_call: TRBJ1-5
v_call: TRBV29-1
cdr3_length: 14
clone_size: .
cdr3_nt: TGCAGCGTTCTTCGACGGAATTTCAATCAGCCCCAGCATTTT
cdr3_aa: CSVLRRNFNQPQHF

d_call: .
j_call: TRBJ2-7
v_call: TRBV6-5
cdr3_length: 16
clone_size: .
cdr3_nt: TGTGCCAGCAGTTCCGTAGGGTCTTTAAGCTCCTACGAGCAGTACTTC
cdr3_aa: CASSSVGSLSSYEQYF

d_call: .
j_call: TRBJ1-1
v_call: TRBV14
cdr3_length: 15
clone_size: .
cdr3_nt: TGTGCCAGCAGCCATCACTCGGGGGGAAACACTGAAGCTTTCTTT
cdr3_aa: CASSHHSGGNTEAFF

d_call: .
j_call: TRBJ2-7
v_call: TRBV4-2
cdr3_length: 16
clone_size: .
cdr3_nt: TGTGCCAGCAGCCAAGTACCGAGGGGGAGCTCCTACGAGCAGTACTTC
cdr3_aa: CASSQVPRGSSYEQYF

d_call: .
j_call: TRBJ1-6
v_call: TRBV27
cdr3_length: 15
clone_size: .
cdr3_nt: TGTGCCAGCAGTTTGGACACACTCTATAATTCACCCCTCCACTTT
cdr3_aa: CASSLDTLYNSPLHF

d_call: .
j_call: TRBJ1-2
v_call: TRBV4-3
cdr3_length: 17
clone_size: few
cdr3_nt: TGCGCCAGCAGCCAAGAGGCCCCGGGGGCGAGGCCCTATGGCTACACCTTC
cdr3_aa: CASSQEAPGARPYGYTF

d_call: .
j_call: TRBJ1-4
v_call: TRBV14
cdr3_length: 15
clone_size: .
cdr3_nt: TGTGCCAGCAGCCCTCTCGAGGGTTTAAATGAAAAACTGTTTTTT
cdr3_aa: CASSPLEGLNEKLFF

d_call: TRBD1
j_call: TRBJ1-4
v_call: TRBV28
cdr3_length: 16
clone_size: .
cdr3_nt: TGTGCCAGCAGTCCACGATCCGGGACAGTTAATGAAAAACTGTTTTTT
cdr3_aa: CASSPRSGTVNEKLFF

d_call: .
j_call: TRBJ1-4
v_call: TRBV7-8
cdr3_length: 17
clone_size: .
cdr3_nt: TGTGCCAGCAGCCCACGGGGGTTTCTGGGACACTGGGAAAAACTGTTTTTT
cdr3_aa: CASSPRGFLGHWEKLFF

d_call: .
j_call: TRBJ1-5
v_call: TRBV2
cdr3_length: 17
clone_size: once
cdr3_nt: TGTGCCAGCGGTCAATTCACAGACCCCTATAGCAATCAGCCCCAGCATTTT
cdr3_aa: CASGQFTDPYSNQPQHF

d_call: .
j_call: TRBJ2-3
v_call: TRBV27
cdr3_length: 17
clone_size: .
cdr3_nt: TGTGCCAGCAGATCGTCCGCGGTCTCGAGAGACACAGATACGCAGTATTTT
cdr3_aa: CASRSSAVSRDTDTQYF

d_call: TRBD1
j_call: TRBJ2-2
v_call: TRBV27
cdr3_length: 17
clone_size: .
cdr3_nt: TGTGCCAGCAGTCCAAGACAGGGGGCGCAGGGCACCGGGGAGCTGTTTTTT
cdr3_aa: CASSPRQGAQGTGELFF

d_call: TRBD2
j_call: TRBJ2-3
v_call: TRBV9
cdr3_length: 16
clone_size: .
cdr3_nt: TGTGCCAGCAGCGTAGGACTAGCGCCCAACACAGATACGCAGTATTTT
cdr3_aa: CASSVGLAPNTDTQYF

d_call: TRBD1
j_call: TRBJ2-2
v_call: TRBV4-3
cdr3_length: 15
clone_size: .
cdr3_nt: TGCGCCAGCAGCCGCGAGGGGGCTGACACCGGGGAGCTGTTTTTT
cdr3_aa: CASSREGADTGELFF

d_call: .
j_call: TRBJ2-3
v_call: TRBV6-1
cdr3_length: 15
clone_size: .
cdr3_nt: TGTGCCAGCAGTGAAGGACAGCCAAGCACAGATACGCAGTATTTT
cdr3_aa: CASSEGQPSTDTQYF

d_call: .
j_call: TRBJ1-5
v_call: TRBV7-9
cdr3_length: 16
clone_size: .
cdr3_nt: TGTGCCAGCAGCTTAGACCTCGGCTATACGGATCAGCCCCAGCATTTT
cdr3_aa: CASSLDLGYTDQPQHF

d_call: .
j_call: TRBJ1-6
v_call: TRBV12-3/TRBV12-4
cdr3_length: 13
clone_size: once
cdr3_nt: TGTGCCAGCCGTGGGACGGAGAATTCACCCCTCCACTTT
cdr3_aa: CASRGTENSPLHF

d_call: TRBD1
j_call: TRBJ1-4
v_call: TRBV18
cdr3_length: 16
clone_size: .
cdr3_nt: TGTGCCAGCTCAGCGATCGACAGGGGGGTTCGTGAAAAACTGTTTTTT
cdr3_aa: CASSAIDRGVREKLFF

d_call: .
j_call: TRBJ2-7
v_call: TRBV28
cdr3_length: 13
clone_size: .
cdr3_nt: TGTGCCAGCAGTTACGGGCGCTCCTACGAGCAGTACTTC
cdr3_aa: CASSYGRSYEQYF

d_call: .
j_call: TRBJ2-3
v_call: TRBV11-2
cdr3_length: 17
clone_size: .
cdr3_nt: TGTGCCAGCAGCTCCCTTGGTGCGGGGTTTCGCACAGATACGCAGTATTTT
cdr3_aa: CASSSLGAGFRTDTQYF

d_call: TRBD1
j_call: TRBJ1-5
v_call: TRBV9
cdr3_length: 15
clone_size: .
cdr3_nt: TGTGCCAGCAGCGTTGATGACAGGGATTATCAGCCCCAGCATTTT
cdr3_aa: CASSVDDRDYQPQHF

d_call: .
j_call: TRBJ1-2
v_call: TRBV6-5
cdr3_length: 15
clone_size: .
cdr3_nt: TGTGCCAGCAGCGATCTGAGGCGGGGGGTATATGGCTACACCTTC
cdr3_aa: CASSDLRRGVYGYTF

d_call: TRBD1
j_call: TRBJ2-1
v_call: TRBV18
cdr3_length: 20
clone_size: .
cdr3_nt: TGTGCCAGCTCACCAGGCAGCCTCCGGGACAGTGAGCGCTCCTACAATGAGCAGTTCTTC
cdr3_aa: CASSPGSLRDSERSYNEQFF

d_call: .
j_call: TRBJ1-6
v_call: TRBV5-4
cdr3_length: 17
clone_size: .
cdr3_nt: TGTGCCAGCAGCTTGGGGGATTTAAGCTCCTATAATTCACCCCTCCACTTT
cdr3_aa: CASSLGDLSSYNSPLHF

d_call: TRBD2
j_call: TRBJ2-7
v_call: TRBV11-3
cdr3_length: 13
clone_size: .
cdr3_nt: TGTGCCAGCAGCTCGGGCGGGGGGGGCGAGCAGTACTTC
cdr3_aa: CASSSGGGGEQYF

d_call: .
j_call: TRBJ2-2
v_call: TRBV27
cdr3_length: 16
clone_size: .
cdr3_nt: TGTGCCAGCAGTTTATACGTGGGAATAGTCCCCGGGGAGCTGTTTTTT
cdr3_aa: CASSLYVGIVPGELFF

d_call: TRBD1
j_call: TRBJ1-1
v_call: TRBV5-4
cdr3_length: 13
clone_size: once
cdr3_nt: TGTGCCAGCAGCCCGGGACAGGACACTGAAGCTTTCTTT
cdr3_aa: CASSPGQDTEAFF

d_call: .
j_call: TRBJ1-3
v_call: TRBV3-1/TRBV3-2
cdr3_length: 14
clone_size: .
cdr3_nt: TGTGCCAGCAGCCAAGGGGGCGGTGGAAACACCATATATTTT
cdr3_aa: CASSQGGGGNTIYF

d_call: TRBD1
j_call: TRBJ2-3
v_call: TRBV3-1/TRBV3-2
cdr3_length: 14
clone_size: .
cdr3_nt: TGTGCCAGCAGACAGACAGGGGGCGAAGATACGCAGTATTTT
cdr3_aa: CASRQTGGEDTQYF

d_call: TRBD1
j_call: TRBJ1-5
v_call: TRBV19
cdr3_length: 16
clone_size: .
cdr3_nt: TGTGCCAGTAGTATCCCGCAAGGGACAGGCAATCAGCCCCAGCATTTT
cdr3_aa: CASSIPQGTGNQPQHF

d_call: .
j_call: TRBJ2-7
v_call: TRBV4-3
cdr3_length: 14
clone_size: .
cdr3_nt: TGCGCCAGCAGCCCCAGCGGTCACTCCTACGAGCAGTACTTC
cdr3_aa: CASSPSGHSYEQYF